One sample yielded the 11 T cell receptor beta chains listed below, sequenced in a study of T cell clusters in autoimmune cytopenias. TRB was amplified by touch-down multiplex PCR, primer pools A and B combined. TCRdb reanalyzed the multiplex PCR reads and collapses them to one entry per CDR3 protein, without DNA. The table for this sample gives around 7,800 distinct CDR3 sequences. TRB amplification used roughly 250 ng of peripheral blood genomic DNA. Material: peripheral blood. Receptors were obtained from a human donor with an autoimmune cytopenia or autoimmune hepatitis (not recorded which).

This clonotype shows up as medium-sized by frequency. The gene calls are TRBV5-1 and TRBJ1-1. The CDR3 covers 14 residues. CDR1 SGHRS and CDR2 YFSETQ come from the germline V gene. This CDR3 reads CASSLPDGYTEAFF.

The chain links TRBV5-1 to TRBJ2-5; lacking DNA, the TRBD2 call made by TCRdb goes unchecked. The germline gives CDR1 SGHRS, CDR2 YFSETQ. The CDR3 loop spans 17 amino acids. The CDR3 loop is CASSLGGLAATQETQYF.

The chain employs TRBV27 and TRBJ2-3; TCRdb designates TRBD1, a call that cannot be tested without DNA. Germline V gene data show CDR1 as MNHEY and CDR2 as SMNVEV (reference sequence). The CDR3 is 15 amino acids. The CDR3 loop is CASSTGQLSTDTQYF.

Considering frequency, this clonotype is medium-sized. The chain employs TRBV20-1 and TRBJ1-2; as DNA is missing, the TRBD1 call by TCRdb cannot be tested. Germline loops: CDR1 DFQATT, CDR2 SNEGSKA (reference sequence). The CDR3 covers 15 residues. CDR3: CSATRLGAELYGYTF.

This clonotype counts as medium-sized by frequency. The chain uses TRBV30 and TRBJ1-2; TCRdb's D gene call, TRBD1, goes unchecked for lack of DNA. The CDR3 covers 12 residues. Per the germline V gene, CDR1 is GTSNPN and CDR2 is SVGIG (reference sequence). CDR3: CAWAGANYGYTF. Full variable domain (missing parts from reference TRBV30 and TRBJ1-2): SQTIHQWPATLVQPVGSPLSLECTVEGTSNPNLYWYRQAAGRGLQLLFYSVGIGQISSEVPQNLSASRPQDRQFILSSKKLLLSDSGFYLCAWAGANYGYTFGSGTRLTVV.

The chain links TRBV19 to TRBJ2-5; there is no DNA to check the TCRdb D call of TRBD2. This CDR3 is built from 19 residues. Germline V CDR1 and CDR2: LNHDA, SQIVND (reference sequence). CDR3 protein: CASSIGSGLAGGIWETQYF.

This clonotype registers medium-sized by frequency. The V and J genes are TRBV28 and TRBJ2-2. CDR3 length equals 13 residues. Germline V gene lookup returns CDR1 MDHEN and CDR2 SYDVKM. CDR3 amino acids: CASSPANTGELFF.

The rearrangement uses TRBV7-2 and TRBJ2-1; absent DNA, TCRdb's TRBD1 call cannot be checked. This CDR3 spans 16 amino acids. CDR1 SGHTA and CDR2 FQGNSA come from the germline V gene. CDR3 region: CASSLARVGQGPEQFF.

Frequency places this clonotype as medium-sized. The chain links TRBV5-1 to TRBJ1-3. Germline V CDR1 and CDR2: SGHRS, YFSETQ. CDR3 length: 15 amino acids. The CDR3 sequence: CASSLEQGSGNTIYF.

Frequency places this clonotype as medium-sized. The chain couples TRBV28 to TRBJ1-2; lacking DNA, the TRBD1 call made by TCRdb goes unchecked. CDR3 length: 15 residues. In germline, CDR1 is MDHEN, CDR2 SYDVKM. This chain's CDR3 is CASSLSGTGYYGYTF.

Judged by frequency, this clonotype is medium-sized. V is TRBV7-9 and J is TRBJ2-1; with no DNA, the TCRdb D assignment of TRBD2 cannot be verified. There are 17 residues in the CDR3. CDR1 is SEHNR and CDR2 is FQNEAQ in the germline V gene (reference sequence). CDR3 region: CASSLSSLAGGLNEQFF.